Sequencing of this T cell receptor beta chain was carried out in a study of shared clonotypes between healthy human individuals. Trimming removed 1 base from V and 6 bases from J, with 12 bases in between. The CDR3 totals 14 residues. The germline V gene has CDR1 SGHDN and CDR2 FVKESK. TCRdb's table, derived via immunoSEQ multiplex PCR, lists solely in-frame clones and lacks some. The sample lists about 2 million clones; roughly 95% were seen once. J is TRBJ1-2 and V is TRBV14; no clear D gene. The sample taken for sequencing was naive CD4+ T cells sorted from blood. Subset given: CD45RA+ positively selected. The clonotype comes from a man aged 18 to 29 in good health. CDR3 protein: CASSQVRGRDGYTF. CDR3 nucleotides: TGTGCCAGCAGCCAAGTGAGAGGGAGAGATGGCTACACCTTC.